This T cell receptor beta chain stems from a study of blood T cell repertoires in COVID-19. Study background: COVID-19 samples collected from the United States, Italy and Spain covered acute and convalescent phases.

Generated by immunoSEQ multiplex PCR, the TCRdb table keeps only in-frame clones and is missing some. Of roughly 260,000 clones listed, roughly 87% are singletons. V gave up 7 bases and J gave up 4 bases, with 13 bases separating them. Germline V lookup: CDR1 SQVTM, CDR2 ANQGSEA. The CDR3 is 12 residues long. This clonotype was sampled from a woman in her 50s who had recovered from COVID-19. The gene calls are TRBV29-1 and TRBJ1-1; D may be TRBD1 (6 bases). Input material: peripheral blood. The CDR3 reads CSATGGFTEAFF. In nucleotides, the CDR3 is TGCAGCGCGACGGGGGGCTTCACTGAAGCTTTCTTT.